A selection of T cell receptor beta chains follows, all from one sample in a study of patients and donors after allogeneic stem cell transplantation. Using its own MiXCR run on the RT-PCR reads, TCRdb lists one record per CDR3 protein. Among under 200,000 distinct CDR3 sequences listed, more than 20% were seen once. Input material: blood, either unsorted or a sorted T cell fraction (not recorded which). These receptors originate from a human donor who was either an allogeneic HSCT recipient or a stem cell or donor lymphocyte infusion donor (not recorded which). It is not recorded whose cells these are; they may come from a transplant donor. Both conserved end residues are part of each CDR3. The order of the fields is D gene, V gene, clone size, J gene, CDR3 protein, CDR3 DNA. A D gene is named only where the DNA matches it firmly. Expanded clones are given a class, and other clones once, few, many or no size at all.

>-|TRBV13|few|TRBJ2-7
CASSTVATGPSYEQYF
TGTGCCAGCAGCACCGTGGCGACAGGTCCCTCCTACGAGCAGTACTTC
>-|TRBV9|-|TRBJ1-3
CASSVTGGFSGNTIYF
TGTGCCAGCAGCGTAACAGGAGGCTTCTCTGGAAACACCATATATTTT
>-|TRBV12-3/TRBV12-4|-|TRBJ2-3
CASSSTGRVSDTQYF
TGTGCCAGCAGTTCGACAGGGAGGGTGTCGGATACGCAGTATTTT
>-|TRBV6-2/TRBV6-3|many|TRBJ1-1
CATSDNTEAFF
TGTGCCACCTCAGACAACACTGAAGCTTTCTTT
>-|TRBV27|-|TRBJ2-7
CASSFHFYDIFHEQYF
TGTGCCAGCAGTTTCCATTTCTACGACATCTTCCACGAGCAGTACTTC
>-|TRBV28|-|TRBJ2-3
CASSLSQSVGDTQYF
TGTGCCAGCAGTTTATCCCAGTCGGTAGGAGATACGCAGTATTTT
>TRBD1|TRBV20-1|few|TRBJ1-1
CSVVQRGQAVAFF
TGCAGTGTCGTCCAACGGGGACAGGCTGTAGCTTTCTTT
>-|TRBV4-3|few|TRBJ2-1
CASSQDTEQFF
TGCGCCAGCAGCCAAGATACAGAGCAGTTCTTC
>-|TRBV12-3/TRBV12-4|few|TRBJ2-1
CASSPGLAYNEQFF
TGTGCCAGCAGCCCTGGCCTAGCTTACAATGAGCAGTTCTTC
>-|TRBV7-2|few|TRBJ2-1
CASSQQSRDEQFF
TGTGCCAGCAGCCAACAATCTCGGGATGAGCAGTTCTTC
>TRBD1|TRBV30|few|TRBJ2-7
CAWSKKQGLSYEQYF
TGTGCCTGGAGTAAGAAACAGGGGCTGTCCTACGAGCAGTACTTC
>-|TRBV14|-|TRBJ2-2
CASSQVFVYTGELFF
TGTGCCAGCAGCCAAGTATTCGTATATACCGGGGAGCTGTTTTTT
>TRBD2|TRBV7-2|-|TRBJ2-1
CASSFRGERPYNEQFF
TGTGCCAGCAGCTTCCGGGGGGAGCGGCCCTACAATGAGCAGTTCTTC
>-|TRBV11-2|few|TRBJ1-6
CASSDHERSSPLHF
TGTGCCAGCAGCGACCACGAAAGGAGTTCACCCCTCCACTTT
>TRBD1|TRBV5-1|few|TRBJ2-7
CASSLFGRGTDEQYF
TGCGCCAGCAGCTTGTTTGGCAGGGGGACCGACGAGCAGTACTTC
>-|TRBV4-2|-|TRBJ1-2
CASSHRQTTNYGYTF
TGTGCCAGCAGCCATCGGCAGACCACTAACTATGGCTACACCTTC
>TRBD1|TRBV20-1|many|TRBJ1-4
CSAKDRLRMGREKLFF
TGCAGTGCCAAGGACAGGTTGAGGATGGGTAGGGAAAAACTGTTTTTT
>TRBD2|TRBV6-5|few|TRBJ2-2
CASSQTSGWGTGELFF
TGTGCCAGCAGCCAGACTAGCGGGTGGGGCACCGGGGAGCTGTTTTTT
>TRBD1|TRBV25-1|-|TRBJ1-6
CASRTGGYSPLHF
TGTGCCAGCAGAACAGGGGGCTATTCTCCCCTCCACTTT
>-|TRBV15|few|TRBJ2-3
CATSLTSRGTDTQYF
TGTGCCACCAGCCTTACAAGCCGGGGCACAGATACGCAGTATTTT
>-|TRBV7-8|-|TRBJ2-1
CASSLGHPYYNEQFF
TGTGCCAGCAGCTTAGGACATCCATACTACAATGAGCAGTTCTTC
>TRBD1|TRBV5-1|few|TRBJ1-3
CASSYETGVTGNTIYF
TGCGCCAGCAGCTACGAGACAGGGGTTACCGGAAACACCATATATTTT
>-|TRBV4-2|few|TRBJ2-7
CASSHSGTATYEQYF
TGTGCCAGCAGCCATTCCGGGACGGCGACCTACGAGCAGTACTTC
>TRBD1|TRBV7-9|-|TRBJ2-7
CASSTDRALSEQYF
TGTGCCAGCAGCACGGACAGGGCCCTCTCCGAGCAGTACTTC
>-|TRBV4-3|-|TRBJ2-1
CSTDLGRALYNEQFF
TGCTCAACTGACCTGGGACGGGCCCTCTACAATGAGCAGTTCTTC
>-|TRBV5-6|once|TRBJ2-1
CASSQTPPGKDEQFF
TGTGCCAGCAGCCAGACACCGCCGGGGAAGGATGAGCAGTTCTTC
>-|TRBV11-2|-|TRBJ2-5
CASSLFASQETQYF
TGTGCCAGCAGCTTATTTGCCAGCCAAGAGACCCAGTACTTC
>TRBD1|TRBV12-3/TRBV12-4|-|TRBJ1-1
CASSFTTGLNTEAFF
TGTGCCAGCAGTTTTACGACAGGGTTGAACACTGAAGCTTTCTTT
>-|TRBV7-3|-|TRBJ1-2
CASSLGVYYGYTF
TGTGCCAGCAGCTTAGGAGTATACTATGGCTACACCTTC
>-|TRBV3-1|-|TRBJ2-1
CASSQDWARGSYNEQFF
TGTGCCAGCAGCCAAGATTGGGCCCGGGGCTCCTACAATGAGCAGTTCTTC
>-|TRBV7-9|-|TRBJ2-2
CASSLSRDSNTGELFF
TGTGCCAGCAGTTTATCCCGGGACTCCAACACCGGGGAGCTGTTTTTT
>-|TRBV11-2|few|TRBJ1-1
CASSADYNTEAFF
TGTGCCAGCAGCGCCGACTATAACACTGAAGCTTTCTTT
>-|TRBV20-1|-|TRBJ2-3
CSARDSGTDTQYF
TGCAGTGCTAGAGATAGCGGCACAGATACGCAGTATTTT
>-|TRBV20-1|few|TRBJ1-3
CSARDLGNGNTIYF
TGCAGTGCTAGAGATTTGGGTAACGGGAACACCATATATTTT
>TRBD1|TRBV7-9|few|TRBJ1-1
CASSESGGDTEAFF
TGTGCCAGCAGCGAATCAGGGGGGGACACTGAAGCTTTCTTT
>TRBD1|TRBV15|few|TRBJ1-5
CATSREGRDRGFQPQHF
TGTGCCACCAGCAGAGAGGGCCGGGACAGGGGTTTTCAGCCCCAGCATTTT
>TRBD2|TRBV6-5|-|TRBJ2-5
CASSQTSGRAKETQYF
TGTGCCAGCAGCCAGACTAGCGGGAGGGCGAAAGAGACCCAGTACTTC
>-|TRBV4-3|-|TRBJ2-3
CASSQEKDLDTQYF
TGCGCCAGCAGCCAAGAAAAGGATCTGGATACGCAGTATTTT
>TRBD1|TRBV12-3/TRBV12-4|-|TRBJ1-1
CASSFTDRGAFF
TGTGCCAGCAGTTTCACGGACAGGGGGGCTTTCTTT